This TCR beta chain stems from a study of cytomegalovirus exposure and HLA in healthy donors. Study background: Of roughly 400 genotyped donors, around 80% grouped in the Caucasian-associated ancestry cluster.

Losses at the gene ends were 5 bases for V and 7 bases for J; bases not matched to a gene: 4. This CDR3 spans 13 amino acids. Germline lookup yields CDR1 MNHEY and CDR2 SMNVEV (reference sequence). As for the donors, each was a healthy bone marrow donor. Sampled while nominally healthy, donors likely had unrecorded immune exposures. Primers: 60 Vbeta forward and 13 Jbeta reverse. Sequenced by immunoSEQ multiplex PCR; TCRdb stores in-frame clones only, minus some. The data contain over 70,000 clones, 65% to 75% of them singletons. The chain employs TRBV27 and TRBJ2-7, with 11 bases matching TRBD2. The clonotype comes from a man younger than 45 in good health and CMV-seronegative. The sequenced sample was PBMCs. The CDR3 region has the DNA TGTGCCAGCAGTGGGCTAGCGGGGGGTGAGCAGTACTTC. The encoded protein is CASSGLAGGEQYF.